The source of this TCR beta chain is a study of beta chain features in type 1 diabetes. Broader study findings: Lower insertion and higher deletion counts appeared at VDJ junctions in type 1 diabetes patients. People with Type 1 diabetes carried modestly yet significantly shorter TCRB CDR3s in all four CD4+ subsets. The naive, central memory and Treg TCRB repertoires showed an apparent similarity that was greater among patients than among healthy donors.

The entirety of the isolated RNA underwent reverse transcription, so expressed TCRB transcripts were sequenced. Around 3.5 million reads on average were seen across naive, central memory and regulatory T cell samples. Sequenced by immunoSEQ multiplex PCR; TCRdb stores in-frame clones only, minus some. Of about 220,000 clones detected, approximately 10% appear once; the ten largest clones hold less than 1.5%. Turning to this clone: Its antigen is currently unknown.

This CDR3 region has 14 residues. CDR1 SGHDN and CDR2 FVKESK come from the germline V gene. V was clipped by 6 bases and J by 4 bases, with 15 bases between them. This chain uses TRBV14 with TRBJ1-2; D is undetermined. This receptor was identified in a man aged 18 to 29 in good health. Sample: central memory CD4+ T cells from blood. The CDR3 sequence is CASRDPGSGYGYTF. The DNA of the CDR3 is TGTGCCAGCAGGGACCCCGGGTCCGGCTATGGCTACACCTTC.